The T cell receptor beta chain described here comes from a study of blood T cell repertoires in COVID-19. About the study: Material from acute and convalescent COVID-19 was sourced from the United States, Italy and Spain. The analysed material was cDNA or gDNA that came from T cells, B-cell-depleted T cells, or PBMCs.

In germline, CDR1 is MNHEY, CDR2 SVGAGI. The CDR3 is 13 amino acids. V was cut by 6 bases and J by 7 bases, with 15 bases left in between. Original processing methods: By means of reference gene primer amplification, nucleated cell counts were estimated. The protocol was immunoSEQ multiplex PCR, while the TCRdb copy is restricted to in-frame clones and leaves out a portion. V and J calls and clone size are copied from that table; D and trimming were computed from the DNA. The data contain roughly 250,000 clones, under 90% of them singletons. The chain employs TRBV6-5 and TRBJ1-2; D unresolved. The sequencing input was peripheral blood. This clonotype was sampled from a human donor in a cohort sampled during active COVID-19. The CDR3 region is CASSTGYRLGYTF. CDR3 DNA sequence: TGTGCCAGCAGCACCGGGTATCGGCTTGGCTACACCTTC.